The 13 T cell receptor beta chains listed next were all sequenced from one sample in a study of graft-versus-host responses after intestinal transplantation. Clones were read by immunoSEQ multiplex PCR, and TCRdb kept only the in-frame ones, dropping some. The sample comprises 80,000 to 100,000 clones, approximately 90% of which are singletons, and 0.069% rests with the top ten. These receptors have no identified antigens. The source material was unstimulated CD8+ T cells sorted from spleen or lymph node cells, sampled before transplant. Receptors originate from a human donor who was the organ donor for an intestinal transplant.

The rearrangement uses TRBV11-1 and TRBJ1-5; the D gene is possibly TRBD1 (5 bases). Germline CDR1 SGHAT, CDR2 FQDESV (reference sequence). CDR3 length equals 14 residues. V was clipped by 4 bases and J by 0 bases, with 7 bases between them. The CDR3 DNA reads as TGTGCCAGCAGCTCGGGACTTAGCAATCAGCCCCAGCATTTT. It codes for CASSSGLSNQPQHF. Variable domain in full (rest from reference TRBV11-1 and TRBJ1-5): EAEVAQSPRYKITEKSQAVAFWCDPISGHATLYWYRQILGQGPELLVQFQDESVVDDSQLPKDRFSAERLKGVDSTLKIQPAELGDSAMYLCASSSGLSNQPQHFGDGTRLSIL.

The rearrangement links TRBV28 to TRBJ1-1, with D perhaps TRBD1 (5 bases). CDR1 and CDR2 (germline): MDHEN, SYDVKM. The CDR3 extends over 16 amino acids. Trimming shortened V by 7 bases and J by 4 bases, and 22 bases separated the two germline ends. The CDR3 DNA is TGTGCCAGCAACCCAAGTGGAACGCCGGGGGGCACTGAAGCTTTCTTT. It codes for CASNPSGTPGGTEAFF. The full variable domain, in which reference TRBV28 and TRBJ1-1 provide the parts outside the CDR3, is DVKVTQSSRYLVKRTGEKVFLECVQDMDHENMFWYRQDPGLGLRLIYFSYDVKMKEKGDIPEGYSVSREKKERFSLILESASTNQTSMYLCASNPSGTPGGTEAFFGQGTRLTVV.

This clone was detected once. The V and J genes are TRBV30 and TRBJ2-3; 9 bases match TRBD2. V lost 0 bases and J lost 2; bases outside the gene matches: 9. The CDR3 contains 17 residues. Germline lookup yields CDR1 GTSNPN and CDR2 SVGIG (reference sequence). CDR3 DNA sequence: TGTGCCTGGAGTGTATCGGCAGCGGGGGGTTTCACAGATACGCAGTATTTT. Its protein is CAWSVSAAGGFTDTQYF.

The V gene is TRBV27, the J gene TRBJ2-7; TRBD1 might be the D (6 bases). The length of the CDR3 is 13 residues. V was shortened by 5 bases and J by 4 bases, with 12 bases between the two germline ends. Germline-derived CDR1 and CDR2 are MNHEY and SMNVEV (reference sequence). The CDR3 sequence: CASSPQGPYEQYF. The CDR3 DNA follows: TGTGCCAGCAGTCCCCAGGGGCCTTACGAGCAGTACTTC.

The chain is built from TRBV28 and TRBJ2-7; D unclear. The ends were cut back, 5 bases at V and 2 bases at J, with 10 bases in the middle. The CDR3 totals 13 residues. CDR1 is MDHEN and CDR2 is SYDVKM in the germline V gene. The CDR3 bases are TGTGCCAGCAGTCATACACGTGCCTACGAGCAGTACTTC. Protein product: CASSHTRAYEQYF.

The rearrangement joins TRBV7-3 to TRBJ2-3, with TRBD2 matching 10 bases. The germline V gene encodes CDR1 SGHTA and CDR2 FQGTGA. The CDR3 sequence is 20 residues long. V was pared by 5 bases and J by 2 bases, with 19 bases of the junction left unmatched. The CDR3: CASSPSLVQLAGDITDTQYF. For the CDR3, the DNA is TGTGCCAGCAGCCCCAGTTTAGTTCAGCTAGCGGGGGATATCACAGATACGCAGTATTTT.

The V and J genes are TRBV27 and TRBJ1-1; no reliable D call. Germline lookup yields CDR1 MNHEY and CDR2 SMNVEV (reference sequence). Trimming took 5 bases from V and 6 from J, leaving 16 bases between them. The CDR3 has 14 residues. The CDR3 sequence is CASSLQPNGPEAFF. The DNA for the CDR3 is TGTGCCAGCAGTCTACAGCCGAACGGCCCTGAAGCTTTCTTT.

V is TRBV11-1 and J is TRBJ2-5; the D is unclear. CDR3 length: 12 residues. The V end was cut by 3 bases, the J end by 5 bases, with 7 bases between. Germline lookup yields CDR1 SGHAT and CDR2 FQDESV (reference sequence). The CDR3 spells CASSFGWETQYF. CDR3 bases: TGTGCCAGCAGCTTCGGTTGGGAGACCCAGTACTTC.

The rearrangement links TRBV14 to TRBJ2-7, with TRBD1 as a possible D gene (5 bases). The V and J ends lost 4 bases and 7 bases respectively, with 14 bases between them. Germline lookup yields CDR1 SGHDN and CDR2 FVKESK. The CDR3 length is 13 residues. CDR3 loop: CASSPFRAGEQYF. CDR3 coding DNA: TGTGCCAGCAGCCCTTTCAGGGCCGGGGAGCAGTACTTC.

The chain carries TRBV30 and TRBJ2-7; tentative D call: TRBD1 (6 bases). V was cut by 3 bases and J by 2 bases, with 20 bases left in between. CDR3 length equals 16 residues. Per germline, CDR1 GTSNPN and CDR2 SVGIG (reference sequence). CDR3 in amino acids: CAWRDPAGEFTYEQYF. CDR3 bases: TGTGCCTGGAGGGACCCCGCAGGGGAATTTACCTACGAGCAGTACTTC.

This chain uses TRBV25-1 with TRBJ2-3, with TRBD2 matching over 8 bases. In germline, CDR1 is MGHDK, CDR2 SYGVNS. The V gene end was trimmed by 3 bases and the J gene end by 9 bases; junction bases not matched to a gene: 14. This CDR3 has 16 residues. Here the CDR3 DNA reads TGTGCCAGCAGTGAGGGACTAGGGGTAGGCGGAGGGACGCAGTATTTT. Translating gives CASSEGLGVGGGTQYF.

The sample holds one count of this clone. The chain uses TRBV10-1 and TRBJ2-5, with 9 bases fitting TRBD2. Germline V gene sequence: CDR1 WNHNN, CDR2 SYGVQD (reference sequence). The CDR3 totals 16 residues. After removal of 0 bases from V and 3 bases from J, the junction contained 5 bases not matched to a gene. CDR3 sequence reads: CASSESPSGTKETQYF. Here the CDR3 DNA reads TGCGCCAGCAGTGAGTCCCCTAGCGGGACTAAAGAGACCCAGTACTTC.

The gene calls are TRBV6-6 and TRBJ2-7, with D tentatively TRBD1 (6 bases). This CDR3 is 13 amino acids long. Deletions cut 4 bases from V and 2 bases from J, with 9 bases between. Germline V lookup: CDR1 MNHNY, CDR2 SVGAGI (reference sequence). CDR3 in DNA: TGTGCCAGCAGTTCGAGGACAGCCTACGAGCAGTACTTC. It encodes CASSSRTAYEQYF.